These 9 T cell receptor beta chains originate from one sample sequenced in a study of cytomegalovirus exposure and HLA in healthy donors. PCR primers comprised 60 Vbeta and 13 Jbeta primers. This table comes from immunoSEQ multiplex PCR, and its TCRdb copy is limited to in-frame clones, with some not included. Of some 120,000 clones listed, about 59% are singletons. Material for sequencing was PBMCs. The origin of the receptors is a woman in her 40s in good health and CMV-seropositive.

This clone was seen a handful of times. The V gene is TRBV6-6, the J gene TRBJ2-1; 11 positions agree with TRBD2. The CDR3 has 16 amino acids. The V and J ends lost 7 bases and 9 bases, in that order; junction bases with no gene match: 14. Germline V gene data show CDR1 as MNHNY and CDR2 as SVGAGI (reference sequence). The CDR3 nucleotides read TGTGCCAGCATTGCACGGACTAGCGGGCCTCTGGGTGAGCAGTTCTTC. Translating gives CASIARTSGPLGEQFF.

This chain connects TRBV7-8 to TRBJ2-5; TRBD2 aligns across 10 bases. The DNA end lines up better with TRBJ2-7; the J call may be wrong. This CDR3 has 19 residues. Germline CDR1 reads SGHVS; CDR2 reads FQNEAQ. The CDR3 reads CASSPRRPSGRLFSYEQYF. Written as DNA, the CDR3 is TGTGCCAGCAGTCCACGGCGGCCTAGCGGGAGACTATTCTCCTACGAGCAGTACTTC.

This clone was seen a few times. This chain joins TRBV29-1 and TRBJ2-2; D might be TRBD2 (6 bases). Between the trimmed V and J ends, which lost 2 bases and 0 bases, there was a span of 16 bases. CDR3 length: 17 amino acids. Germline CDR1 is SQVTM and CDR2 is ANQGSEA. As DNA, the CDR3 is TGCAGCGTTGAATGGACCGGGACTCTCGCGAACACCGGGGAGCTGTTTTTT. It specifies CSVEWTGTLANTGELFF.

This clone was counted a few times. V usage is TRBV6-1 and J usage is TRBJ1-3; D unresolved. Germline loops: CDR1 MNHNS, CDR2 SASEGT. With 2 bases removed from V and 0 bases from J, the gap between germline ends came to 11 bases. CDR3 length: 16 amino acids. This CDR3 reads CASSEHLEGSGNTIYF. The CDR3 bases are TGTGCCAGCAGTGAACACCTCGAGGGCTCTGGAAACACCATATATTTT.

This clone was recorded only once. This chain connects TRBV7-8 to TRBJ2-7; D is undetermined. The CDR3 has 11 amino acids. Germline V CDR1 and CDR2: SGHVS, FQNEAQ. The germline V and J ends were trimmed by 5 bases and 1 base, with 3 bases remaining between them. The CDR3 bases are TGTGCCAGCAGCACTTCCTACGAGCAGTACTTC. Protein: CASSTSYEQYF.

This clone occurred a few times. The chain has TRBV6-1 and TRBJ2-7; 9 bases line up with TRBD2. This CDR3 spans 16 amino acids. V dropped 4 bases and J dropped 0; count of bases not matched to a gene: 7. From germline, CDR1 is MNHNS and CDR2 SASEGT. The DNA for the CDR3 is TGTGCCAGCAGTGTCGTGGCGGGAGGGCTCTCCTACGAGCAGTACTTC. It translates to CASSVVAGGLSYEQYF.

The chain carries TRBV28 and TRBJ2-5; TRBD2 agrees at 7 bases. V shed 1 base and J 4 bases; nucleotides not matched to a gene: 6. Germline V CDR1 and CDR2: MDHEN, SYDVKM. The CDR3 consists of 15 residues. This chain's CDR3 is CASSLLASGLETQYF. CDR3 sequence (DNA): TGTGCCAGCAGTTTATTGGCTAGCGGATTAGAGACCCAGTACTTC.

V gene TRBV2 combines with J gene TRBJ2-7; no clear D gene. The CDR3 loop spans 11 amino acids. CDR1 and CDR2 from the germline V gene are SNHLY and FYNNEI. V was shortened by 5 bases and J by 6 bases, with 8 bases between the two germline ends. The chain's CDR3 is CASSYKFEQYF. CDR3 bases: TGTGCCAGCAGTTACAAGTTCGAGCAGTACTTC.

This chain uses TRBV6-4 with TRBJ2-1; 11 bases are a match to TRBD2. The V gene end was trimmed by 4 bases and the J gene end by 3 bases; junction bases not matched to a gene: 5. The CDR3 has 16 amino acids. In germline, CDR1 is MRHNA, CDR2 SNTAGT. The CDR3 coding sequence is TGTGCCAGCAGTGCGGTAGCGGGAGGGGGCTACAATGAGCAGTTCTTC. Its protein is CASSAVAGGGYNEQFF.